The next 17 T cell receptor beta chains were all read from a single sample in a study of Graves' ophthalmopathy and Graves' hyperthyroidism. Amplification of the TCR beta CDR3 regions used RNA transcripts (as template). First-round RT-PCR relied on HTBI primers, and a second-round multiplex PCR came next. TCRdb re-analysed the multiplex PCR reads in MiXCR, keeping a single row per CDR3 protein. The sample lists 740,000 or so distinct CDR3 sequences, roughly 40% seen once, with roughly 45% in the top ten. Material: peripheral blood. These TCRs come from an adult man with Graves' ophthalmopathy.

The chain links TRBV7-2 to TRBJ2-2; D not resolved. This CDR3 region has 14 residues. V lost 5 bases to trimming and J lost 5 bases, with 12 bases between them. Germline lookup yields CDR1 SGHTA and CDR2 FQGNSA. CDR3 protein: CASSKTRGTGELFF. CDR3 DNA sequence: TGTGCCAGCAGCAAGACCAGAGGTACCGGGGAGCTGTTTTTT. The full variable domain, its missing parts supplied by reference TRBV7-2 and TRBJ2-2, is GAGVSQSPSNKVTEKGKDVELRCDPISGHTALYWYRQSLGQGLEFLIYFQGNSAPDKSGLPSDRFSAERTGGSVSTLTIQRTQQEDSAVYLCASSKTRGTGELFFGEGSRLTVL.

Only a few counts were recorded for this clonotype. CDR3 sequence (DNA): TGTGCCAGCAGTCCCGACGCTAACTATGGCTACACCTTC. Its protein product is CASSPDANYGYTF. The gene calls are TRBV6-1 and TRBJ1-2; D remains unclear. Germline CDR1 and CDR2: MNHNS and SASEGT. The CDR3 totals 13 residues. V was trimmed by 5 bases and J by 0 bases, leaving 7 bases between them.

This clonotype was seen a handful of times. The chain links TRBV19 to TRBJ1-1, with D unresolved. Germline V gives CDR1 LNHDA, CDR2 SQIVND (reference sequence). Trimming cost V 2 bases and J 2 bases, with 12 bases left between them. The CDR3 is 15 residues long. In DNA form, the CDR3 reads TGTGCCAGTAGTATATTCGGCGGAACAAACACTGAAGCTTTCTTT. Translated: CASSIFGGTNTEAFF. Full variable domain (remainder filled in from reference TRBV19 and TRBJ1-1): DGGITQSPKYLFRKEGQNVTLSCEQNLNHDAMYWYRQDPGQGLRLIYYSQIVNDFQKGDIAEGYSVSREKKESFPLTVTSAQKNPTAFYLCASSIFGGTNTEAFFGQGTRLTVV.

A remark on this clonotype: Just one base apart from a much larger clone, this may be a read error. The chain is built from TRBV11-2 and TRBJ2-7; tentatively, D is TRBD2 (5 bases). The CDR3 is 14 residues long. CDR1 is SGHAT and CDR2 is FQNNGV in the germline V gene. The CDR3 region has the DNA TGTGCCAGCAGCCGGCGAGGGAGCGTATACGGGCAGTACTTC. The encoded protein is CASSRRGSVYGQYF. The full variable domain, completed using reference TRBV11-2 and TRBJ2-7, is EAGVAQSPRYKIIEKRQSVAFWCNPISGHATLYWYQQILGQGPKLLIQFQNNGVVDDSQLPKDRFSAERLKGVDSTLKIQPAKLEDSAVYLCASSRRGSVYGQYFGPGTRLTVT.

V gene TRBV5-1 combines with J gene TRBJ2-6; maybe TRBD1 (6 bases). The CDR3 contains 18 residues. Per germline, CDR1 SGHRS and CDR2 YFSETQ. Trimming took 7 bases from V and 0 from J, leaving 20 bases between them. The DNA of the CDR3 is TGCGCCAGCGTTCGGGCCCCAGGGGCCATCTCTGGGGCCAACGTCCTGACTTTC. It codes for CASVRAPGAISGANVLTF.

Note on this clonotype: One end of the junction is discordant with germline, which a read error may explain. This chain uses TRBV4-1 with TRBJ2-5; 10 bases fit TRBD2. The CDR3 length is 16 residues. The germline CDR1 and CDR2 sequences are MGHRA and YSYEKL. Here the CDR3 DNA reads TGTGCCAGCAGCCAGGGGTCTAGCGGGAGTATAGAGACCCAGTACTTC. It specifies CASSQGSSGSIETQYF.

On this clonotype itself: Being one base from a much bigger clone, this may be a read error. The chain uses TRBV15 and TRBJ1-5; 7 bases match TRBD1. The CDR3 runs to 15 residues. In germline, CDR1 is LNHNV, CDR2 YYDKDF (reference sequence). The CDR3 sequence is CATSRDRNSNQSQHF. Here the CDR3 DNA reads TGTGCCACCAGCCGGGACAGAAATAGCAATCAGTCCCAGCATTTT.

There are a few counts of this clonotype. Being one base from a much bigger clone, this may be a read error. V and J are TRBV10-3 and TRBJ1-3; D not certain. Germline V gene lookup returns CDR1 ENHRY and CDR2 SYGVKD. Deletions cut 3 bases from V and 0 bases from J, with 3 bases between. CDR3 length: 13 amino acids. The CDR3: CAISDSSGNTIYF. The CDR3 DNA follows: TGTGCCATCAGTGACAGCTCTGGAAACACCATATATTTT.

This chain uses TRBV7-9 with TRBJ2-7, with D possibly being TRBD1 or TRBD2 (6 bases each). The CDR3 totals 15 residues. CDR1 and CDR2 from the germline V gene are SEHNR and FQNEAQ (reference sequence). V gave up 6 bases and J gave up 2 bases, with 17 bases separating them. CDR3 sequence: CASRPSRGVPYEQYF. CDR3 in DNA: TGTGCCAGCAGACCCTCGAGGGGGGTCCCCTACGAGCAGTACTTC.

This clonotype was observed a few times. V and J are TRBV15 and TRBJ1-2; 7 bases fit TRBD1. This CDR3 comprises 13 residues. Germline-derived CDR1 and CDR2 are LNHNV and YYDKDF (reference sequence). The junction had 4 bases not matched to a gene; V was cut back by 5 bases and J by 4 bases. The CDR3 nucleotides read TGTGCCACCAGCGTCGGGACAGCCTATGGCTACACCTTC. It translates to CATSVGTAYGYTF.

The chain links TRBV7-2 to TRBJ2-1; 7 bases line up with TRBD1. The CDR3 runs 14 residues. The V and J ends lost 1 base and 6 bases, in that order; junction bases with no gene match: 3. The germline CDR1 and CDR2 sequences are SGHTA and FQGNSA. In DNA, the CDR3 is TGTGCCAGCAGCTTAGGCAGGGGGTCCAATGAGCAGTTCTTC. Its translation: CASSLGRGSNEQFF.

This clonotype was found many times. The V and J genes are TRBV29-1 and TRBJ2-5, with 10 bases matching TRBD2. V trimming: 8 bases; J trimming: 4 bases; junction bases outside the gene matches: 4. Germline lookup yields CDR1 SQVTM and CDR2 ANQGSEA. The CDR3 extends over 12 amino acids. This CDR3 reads CSILAGRETQYF. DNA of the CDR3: TGCAGCATACTAGCGGGAAGAGAGACCCAGTACTTC.

The CDR3 DNA is TGTGCCAGCAGTGACACAGGGACGTACTTC. Translating gives CASSDTGTYF. This sequence joins TRBV2 and TRBJ2-5, with D possibly TRBD1 on 6 matching bases. With 3 bases removed from V and 13 bases from J, the gap between germline ends came to 9 bases. The CDR3 totals 10 residues. CDR1 is SNHLY, CDR2 FYNNEI, per germline.

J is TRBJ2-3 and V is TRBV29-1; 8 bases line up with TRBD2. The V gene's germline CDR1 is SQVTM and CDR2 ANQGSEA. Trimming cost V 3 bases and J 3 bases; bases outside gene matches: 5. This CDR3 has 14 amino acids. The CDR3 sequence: CSVDRTSQTDTQYF. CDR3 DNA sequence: TGCAGCGTTGATCGGACTAGCCAGACAGATACGCAGTATTTT.

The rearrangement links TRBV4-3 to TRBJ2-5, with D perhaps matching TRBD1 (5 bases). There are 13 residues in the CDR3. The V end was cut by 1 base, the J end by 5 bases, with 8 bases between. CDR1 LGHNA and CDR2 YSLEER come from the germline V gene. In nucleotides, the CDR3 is TGCGCCAGCAGCCAAGCAGGGATTGAGACCCAGTACTTC. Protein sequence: CASSQAGIETQYF.

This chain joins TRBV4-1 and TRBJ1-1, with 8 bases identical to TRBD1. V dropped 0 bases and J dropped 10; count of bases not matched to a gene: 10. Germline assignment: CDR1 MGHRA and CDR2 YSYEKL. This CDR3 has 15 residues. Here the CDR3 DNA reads TGCGCCAGCAGCCAAGAAGGCGGGACAGGCTTGAGAGCTTTCTTT. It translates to CASSQEGGTGLRAFF.

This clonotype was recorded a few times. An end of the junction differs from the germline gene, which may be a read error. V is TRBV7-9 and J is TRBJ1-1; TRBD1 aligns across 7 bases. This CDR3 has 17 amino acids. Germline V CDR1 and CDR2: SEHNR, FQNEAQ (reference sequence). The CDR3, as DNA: TGCGCCAGCAGCCATTATCCGGGACAGCTAGGGAACACTGAAGCTTTCTTT. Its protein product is CASSHYPGQLGNTEAFF.